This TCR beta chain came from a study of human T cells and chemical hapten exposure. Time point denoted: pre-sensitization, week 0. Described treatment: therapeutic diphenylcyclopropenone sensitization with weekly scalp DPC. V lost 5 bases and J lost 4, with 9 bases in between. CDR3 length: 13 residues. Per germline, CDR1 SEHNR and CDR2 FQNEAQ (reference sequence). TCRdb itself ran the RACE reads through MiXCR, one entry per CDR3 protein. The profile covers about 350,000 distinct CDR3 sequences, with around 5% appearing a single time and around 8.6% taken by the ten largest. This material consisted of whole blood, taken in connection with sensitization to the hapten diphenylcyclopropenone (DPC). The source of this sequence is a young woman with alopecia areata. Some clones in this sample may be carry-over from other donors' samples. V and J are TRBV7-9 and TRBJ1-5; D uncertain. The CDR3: CASSRSENQPQHF. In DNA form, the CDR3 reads TGTGCCAGCAGCCGCAGTGAAAATCAGCCCCAGCATTTT.